This TCR beta chain was obtained from a study of cytomegalovirus exposure and HLA in healthy donors. Study-wide findings and caveats: Some TCR beta chains (approximately 180 of them) were listed as cytomegalovirus-associated.

Both 60 Vbeta primers and 13 Jbeta primers went into the PCR. Here immunoSEQ multiplex PCR was the method, and the copy in TCRdb shows in-frame clones only, minus some. This table holds around 110,000 clones, around 83% found once. This clone was found a few times. The antigen is undetermined. The sample taken for sequencing was PBMCs. The receptor's source is a man aged 25-45 years in good health and CMV-seropositive.

The CDR3 coding sequence is TGTGCCAGCAGCTTGGTAACAGGGGGGGACTATGGCTACACCTTC. Amino acids: CASSLVTGGDYGYTF. The chain employs TRBV5-4 and TRBJ1-2; the match to TRBD1 covers 8 bases. The CDR3 totals 15 residues. Germline V lookup: CDR1 SGHNT, CDR2 YYREEE (reference sequence). The J segment lost 3 bases and the V segment lost 0 bases, leaving 4 bases of the junction unmatched.